This entry features one T cell receptor beta chain sequence. The data were obtained in a study of tumor-infiltrating lymphocytes in localized non-small cell lung cancer. Whole-study context: Several tumor histologies, both smoking statuses, and some post-neoadjuvant chemotherapy samples were included.

Here immunoSEQ multiplex PCR was the method, and the copy in TCRdb shows in-frame clones only, minus some. The sample contains around 25,000 clones, around 75% of which appear only once. After removal of 10 bases from V and 1 base from J, the junction contained 7 bases not matched to a gene. The CDR3 consists of 14 residues. Germline V gene data show CDR1 as ENHRY and CDR2 as SYGVKD. This chain connects TRBV10-3 to TRBJ1-1, with 9 bases that match TRBD1. The source material was lung tumor tissue. The TCR was taken from a human donor with non-small cell lung cancer. CDR3 in amino acids: CATNQGQGNTEAFF. The CDR3 DNA is TGTGCCACCAACCAGGGACAGGGGAACACTGAAGCTTTCTTT.